This TCR beta chain stems from a study of shared clonotypes between healthy human individuals (dated by TCRdb to about 2020). Turning to the overall study: A couple of women and a few men aged 18 to 49 years were included in the cohort. Per donor, three plates each were used for CD4 naive and CD4 memory, two for CD8 naive, and one for CD8 memory. To estimate repertoire size and how much clonotype sharing occurs between individuals, the study deeply sequenced the blood TCR repertoires of roughly 5 healthy adults. Different laboratories and diverse techniques were used to prepare libraries and sequence TCR repertoires, to increase sequencing depth and limit assay-specific biases. Between about 0.8 and 9.5 billion PBMCs per donor were obtained by leukapheresis. Broad study findings and their caveats: Based on pairwise subsampling, the degree of clonotype sharing among donors was expected to be affected by sequencing depth. Compared with non-shared clonotypes, clonotypes shared by all four sorted-subset donors had higher generation probabilities. Naive subsets generally had larger estimated clonotype richness than memory subsets. Sharing across a handful of donors was observed for roughly 5% of naive CD4, under 4% of naive CD8, about 2.5% of memory CD4, and around 0.4% of memory CD8 clonotypes. Sampling was restricted to blood, and TCR repertoires in tissues likely differ from the TCR repertoires found in blood. The small number of donors limited the genetic and exposure-history diversity represented. Even with the large sequencing depth, rarefaction of the sorted-subset datasets indicated that sequencing was incomplete.

Points on this clone: Its cognate antigen has yet to be identified. Within one base of it there is no much larger clone, and no base qualities were kept.

The CDR3 numbers 16 residues from cysteine through phenylalanine. Here the CDR3 DNA is all that survives: 48 bases in frame from base 1. CDR1 and CDR2 are drawn from the germline V gene: MDHEN, SYDVKM. The V and J ends are trimmed by 3 bases and 1 base, leaving 16 bases between them. TCR CDR3 regions were amplified from genomic DNA by multiplex PCR using the deep immunoSEQ assay. Genomic DNA extracted from each cell subset was distributed evenly over all wells of several immunoSEQ 96-well plates, and each plate served as one replicate. For sorted subsets, about 200 ng genomic DNA, equal to some 30,000 T cell genomes, was loaded into each replicate PCR. Purified libraries were quantified with a Qubit 3.0 fluorometer, sized on a Bioanalyzer 2100, and re-quantified with the KAPA Library Quantification kit. A separate single-read 150-cycle Illumina NextSeq 550 flow cell was used to sequence each immunoSEQ 96-well plate. Per the original workflow: Because only junctional sequences without quality scores were contained in the immunoSEQ output, filtering matching that applied to full-length reads could not be performed. To assign V/J genes and CDR3, sequences were annotated using PyIR, a Python wrapper for IgBLAST v1.9, with IMGT germline references. Reads with weak V/J assignments (E-value above 1e-6), missing CDR3, stop codons, out-of-frame junctions, or ambiguous translated residues were removed. V3J clonotypes were defined as sequences sharing an identical inferred V gene, J gene, and CDR3 amino acid sequence. Percentage overlap between repertoires was computed as shared unique clonotypes divided by the size of the smaller repertoire. Repertoire richness was assessed with RTK rarefaction, the Chao1 estimator, and Recon v2.1 estimates of unobserved clonotypes. Generation probabilities were computed with OLGA for all TCRbeta clonotypes obtained by the gDNA method from several donors. Imported from immuneACCESS, the table was reduced by TCRdb to in-frame sequences with V and J called. These copies leave out some clones; in studies compared against another copy, an unresolved V gene accounts for under half, and the cause of the remainder is not known. The V and J calls and the clone size are those of that table, but D and trimming were determined from the DNA. Here the sample has approximately 2,000,000 clones; 93% occur a single time. The ten largest clones add up to around 1.8% of the sample.

For the CD8 naive samples, CD45RO-negative cells were positively selected for CCR7, yielding a CD45RA+CCR7+ population from which TemRA cells were excluded. Healthy HIV-negative adults with no recently reported acute infections or vaccinations were included as donors. All donors were Caucasian adults living in Nashville, Tennessee, USA. Blood was collected by leukapheresis, and PBMCs were isolated by Ficoll-Histopaque density gradient centrifugation and then cryopreserved in liquid nitrogen vapor phase. Purity and quantity of every magnetically sorted T cell population were checked by analytical flow cytometry. From each sorted fraction, genomic DNA was isolated and quantified by UV absorbance on a Nanodrop 2000c.

Recombination joined TRBV28 with TRBJ2-7; a tentative D match to TRBD1 spans 5 bases. The sequence was collected from a man aged 18 to 29 in good health. Some clones in this sample may be carry-over from other donors' samples. Sequenced: naive CD8+ T cells from PBMCs. Per the publication, the cell subset or site label means: CD45RA+CCR7+. The DNA sequence is as follows: TGTGCCAGCAGTTTTTCGTCAACAGGCATGTCCTACGAGCAGTACTTC. It is translated as CASSFSSTGMSYEQYF.